A single sample is the source of the 21 T cell receptor beta chains below, sequenced in a study of CD8 T cells in ankylosing spondylitis. Using its own MiXCR run on the 5' RACE reads, TCRdb lists one record per CDR3 protein. The sample includes 250,000 to 400,000 distinct CDR3 sequences, roughly 12% of them seen just once. The sequencing sample was made of blood, either unsorted or a sorted T cell fraction (not recorded which). These receptor sequences come from a female donor with ankylosing spondylitis or in good health (not recorded which).

This clonotype was seen repeatedly, ten times or more. The rearrangement uses TRBV20-1 and TRBJ1-1; D remains ambiguous. CDR3 length equals 15 residues. Germline lookup yields CDR1 DFQATT and CDR2 SNEGSKA (reference sequence). The CDR3 loop reads CSARPSGRINTEAFF. DNA of the CDR3: TGCAGCGCCCGCCCCTCGGGCAGGATAAACACTGAAGCTTTCTTT.

At least ten counts were recorded for this clonotype. The V and J genes are TRBV6-6 and TRBJ2-5; tentatively, D is TRBD2 (7 bases). V was cut by 7 bases and J by 5 bases, with 14 bases left in between. The CDR3 extends over 13 amino acids. In germline, CDR1 is MNHNY, CDR2 SVGAGI (reference sequence). As DNA, the CDR3 is TGTGCCAGCAAACGGGGGGCCTGGGAGACCCAGTACTTC. This codes for CASKRGAWETQYF.

This clonotype was observed at least ten times. This chain connects TRBV5-1 to TRBJ2-1; TRBD2 matches 13 bases. The germline V gene encodes CDR1 SGHRS and CDR2 YFSETQ. V lost 4 bases, J lost 8 bases, and 3 bases stayed unmatched. The CDR3 covers 14 residues. As DNA, the CDR3 is TGCGCCAGCAGCACTAGCGGGGGGGCCTATGAGCAGTTCTTC. Its translation is CASSTSGGAYEQFF.

This clonotype was detected only a few times. The chain has TRBV9 and TRBJ1-6; TRBD1 matches at 7 bases. The length of the CDR3 is 17 residues. The trim removed 3 bases at V and 6 bases at J, leaving 12 bases unmatched. Germline V CDR1 and CDR2: SGDLS, YYNGEE. The CDR3 DNA reads as TGTGCCAGCAGCGGAGAACGAGACAGGGCGAGTAATTCACCCCTCCACTTT. It translates to CASSGERDRASNSPLHF.

This clonotype has at least ten counts. The rearrangement joins TRBV29-1 to TRBJ2-2, with TRBD1 identical over 8 bases. CDR3 length: 13 residues. Germline V gene sequence: CDR1 SQVTM, CDR2 ANQGSEA. Trimming removed 1 base from V and 8 bases from J; junction bases left unmatched: 3. CDR3 sequence reads: CSVEGRGLGELFF. Written as DNA, the CDR3 is TGCAGCGTTGAAGGCAGGGGGCTAGGGGAGCTGTTTTTT.

The rearrangement joins TRBV5-1 to TRBJ1-2; D is uncertain. This CDR3 comprises 13 residues. Trimming shortened V by 1 base and J by 3 bases, and 7 bases separated the two germline ends. Germline V lookup: CDR1 SGHRS, CDR2 YFSETQ. The CDR3 DNA is TGCGCCAGCAGCTTGAACCGGGACTATGGCTACACCTTC. This codes for CASSLNRDYGYTF.

This clonotype was picked up many times. This chain connects TRBV20-1 to TRBJ2-1; weak D call: TRBD2 (7 bases). There are 12 residues in the CDR3. Germline V gene data show CDR1 as DFQATT and CDR2 as SNEGSKA (reference sequence). Trimming shortened V by 4 bases and J by 12 bases, and 16 bases separated the two germline ends. The CDR3 reads CSAKGGGSRQFF. CDR3 coding DNA: TGCAGTGCTAAGGGAGGGGGGTCACGGCAGTTCTTC.

CDR3 bases: TGTGCTAGTGGTTTGTGCTGTGGTGAGCAGTTCTTC. This codes for CASGLCCGEQFF. The J gene is TRBJ2-1, the V gene TRBV12-5; no reliable D call. Trimming removed 2 bases from V and 9 bases from J, with 8 bases in between. Germline loops: CDR1 LGHNT, CDR2 FRNRAP. The CDR3 runs to 12 residues. Full variable domain (remainder filled in from reference TRBV12-5 and TRBJ2-1): DARVTQTPRHKVTEMGQEVTMRCQPILGHNTVFWYRQTMMQGLELLAYFRNRAPLDDSGMPKDRFSAEMPDATLATLKIQPSEPRDSAVYFCASGLCCGEQFFGPGTRLTVL.

V gene TRBV5-1 combines with J gene TRBJ2-3; D may be TRBD1 or TRBD2 (5 bases each). The germline CDR1 and CDR2 sequences are SGHRS and YFSETQ. This CDR3 has 15 amino acids. The V gene lost 2 bases and the J gene lost 1 base, with 11 bases spanning the gap. The CDR3 reads CASSLTTGRTDTQYF. Here the CDR3 DNA reads TGCGCCAGCAGCTTAACGACGGGGCGCACAGATACGCAGTATTTT.

This clonotype was seen more than once but under ten times. The V and J genes are TRBV5-1 and TRBJ2-5, with D perhaps matching TRBD1 or TRBD2 (5 bases each). V gave up 1 base and J gave up 4 bases, with 11 bases separating them. The germline V gene has CDR1 SGHRS and CDR2 YFSETQ. This CDR3 is built from 14 residues. CDR3 sequence (DNA): TGCGCCAGCAGCTTGAACGGGGCCGGAGAGACCCAGTACTTC. Residues: CASSLNGAGETQYF.

This clonotype occurred many times. The chain links TRBV5-1 to TRBJ1-5, with D perhaps TRBD1 (5 bases). The ends were cut back, 2 bases at V and 4 bases at J, with 7 bases in the middle. This CDR3 is built from 13 residues. Per germline, CDR1 SGHRS and CDR2 YFSETQ. CDR3 DNA sequence: TGCGCCAGCAGCTTCGGGGCAAATCAGCCCCAGCATTTT. Residues: CASSFGANQPQHF.

This clonotype showed up many times. CDR3 in DNA: TGCAGCGCATGGACTAGCCGCGAGGGAGCAGATACGCAGTATTTT. It codes for CSAWTSREGADTQYF. This chain joins TRBV29-1 and TRBJ2-3; 8 positions agree with TRBD2. Trimming took 7 bases from V and 4 from J; bases not matched to a gene: 13. CDR1 is SQVTM, CDR2 ANQGSEA, per germline. CDR3 size: 15 residues.

This clonotype came up many times. The chain combines TRBV5-6 with TRBJ2-7; 9 nucleotides agree with TRBD2. With 0 bases clipped from V and 5 bases from J, the junction kept 6 bases outside the gene matches. Germline V lookup: CDR1 SGHDT, CDR2 YYEEEE. The CDR3 spans 15 residues. Here the CDR3 DNA reads TGTGCCAGCAGCTTGGACGGACTAGCGAGGAACGAGCAGTACTTC. Translation gives CASSLDGLARNEQYF.

This clonotype was seen many times. V and J are TRBV20-1 and TRBJ1-5, with D tentatively TRBD1 (6 bases). The germline V and J ends were trimmed by 4 bases and 7 bases, with 17 bases remaining between them. Germline lookup yields CDR1 DFQATT and CDR2 SNEGSKA (reference sequence). The length of the CDR3 is 14 residues. This CDR3 is CSAISYRAGQPQHF. The CDR3 bases are TGCAGTGCTATAAGCTACAGGGCTGGGCAGCCCCAGCATTTT.

This clonotype came up many times. The V gene is TRBV5-1, the J gene TRBJ1-3, with TRBD1 matching 8 bases. Germline CDR1 SGHRS, CDR2 YFSETQ. V shed 4 bases, J shed 1 base, and the junction held 10 bases outside the gene matches. The CDR3 runs to 17 residues. The CDR3 DNA sequence: TGCGCCAGCAGCAGACGACCCAGGGGGCAATCTGGAAACACCATATATTTT. Amino acids: CASSRRPRGQSGNTIYF.

This clonotype was seen at least ten times. The rearrangement uses TRBV5-6 and TRBJ1-1; D is ambiguous. The germline gives CDR1 SGHDT, CDR2 YYEEEE. CDR3 size: 12 residues. V lost 0 bases to trimming and J lost 9 bases, with 9 bases between them. The CDR3 is CASSLGLKKAFF. The CDR3 DNA is TGTGCCAGCAGCTTGGGCCTAAAGAAAGCTTTCTTT.

This clonotype was picked up many times. The chain links TRBV11-2 to TRBJ2-3, with D hard to call. V was clipped by 4 bases and J by 4 bases, with 12 bases between them. The CDR3 has 14 amino acids. Per germline, CDR1 SGHAT and CDR2 FQNNGV. CDR3 nucleotide sequence: TGTGCCAGCAGCTCCCAACCAACCGCAGATACGCAGTATTTT. Translated: CASSSQPTADTQYF.

This clonotype was picked up many times. This chain joins TRBV5-1 and TRBJ2-7; D call uncertain. V dropped 0 bases and J dropped 0 bases, with 10 bases sitting between them. Per the germline V gene, CDR1 is SGHRS and CDR2 is YFSETQ. The CDR3 runs 15 residues. The CDR3 nucleotides read TGCGCCAGCAGCTTGGCGAGCGCGGTCTCCTACGAGCAGTACTTC. Its protein product is CASSLASAVSYEQYF.

The chain links TRBV27 to TRBJ1-5, with D tentatively TRBD1 (5 bases). The V gene's germline CDR1 is MNHEY and CDR2 SMNVEV (reference sequence). This CDR3 has 17 residues. The V end was cut by 0 bases, the J end by 4 bases, with 16 bases between. DNA for the CDR3: TGTGCCAGCAGTTTATCCCCGGTCGGCGGGGCAAATCAGCCCCAGCATTTT. It is translated as CASSLSPVGGANQPQHF.

This clonotype turned up a few times. The rearrangement joins TRBV3-1 to TRBJ2-5, with 11 bases matching TRBD2. Germline values: CDR1 LGHDT, CDR2 YNNKEL (reference sequence). Germline trimming cut 0 bases from V and 10 bases from J; bases unmatched to any gene: 10. The CDR3 has 16 amino acids. CDR3 nucleotide sequence: TGTGCCAGCAGCCAAGATGCCCTAGCGGGGGGCCTTAACCAGTACTTC. Protein sequence: CASSQDALAGGLNQYF.

This clonotype was seen at least ten times. This chain uses TRBV28 with TRBJ1-5; D is possibly TRBD1 (5 bases). Germline-derived CDR1 and CDR2 are MDHEN and SYDVKM. The CDR3 loop spans 15 amino acids. V lost 7 bases to trimming and J lost 7 bases, with 20 bases between them. CDR3 sequence (DNA): TGTGCCAGCAAGCTTTCGGCAGGGCGGCAGCAGCCCCAGCATTTT. It yields the protein CASKLSAGRQQPQHF.